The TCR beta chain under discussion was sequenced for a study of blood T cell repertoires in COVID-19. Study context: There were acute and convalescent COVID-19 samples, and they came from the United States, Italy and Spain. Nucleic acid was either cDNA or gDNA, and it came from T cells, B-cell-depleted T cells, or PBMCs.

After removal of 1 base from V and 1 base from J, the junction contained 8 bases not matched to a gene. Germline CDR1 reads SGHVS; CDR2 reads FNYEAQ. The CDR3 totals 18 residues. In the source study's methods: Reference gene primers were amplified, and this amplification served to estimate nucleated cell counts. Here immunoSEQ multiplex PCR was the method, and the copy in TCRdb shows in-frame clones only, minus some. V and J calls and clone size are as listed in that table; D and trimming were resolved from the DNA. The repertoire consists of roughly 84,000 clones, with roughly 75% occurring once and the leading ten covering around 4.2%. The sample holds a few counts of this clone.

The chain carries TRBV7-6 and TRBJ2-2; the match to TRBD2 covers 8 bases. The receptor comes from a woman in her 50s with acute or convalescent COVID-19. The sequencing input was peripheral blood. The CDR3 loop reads CASSLEPGLAGNTGELFF. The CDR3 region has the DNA TGTGCCAGCAGCTTAGAGCCCGGGCTAGCGGGGAACACCGGGGAGCTGTTTTTT.